What follows are 5 T cell receptor beta chains derived from one specimen sequenced in a study of graft-versus-host responses after intestinal transplantation (dated by TCRdb to 2020 to 2023). Libraries were made using the immunoSEQ multiplex PCR assay. TCRdb's version of the immuneACCESS table is confined to in-frame rearrangements and falls short of the full clone set. An unresolved V gene accounts for under half of the shortfall where checked; the remainder is of unknown origin. Counted in this sample were about 30,000 clones; about 85% of them appeared once. The ten largest clones add up to 9.5% to 13% of the sample. The material was PBMCs, obtained about 460 days after intestinal transplantation. The receptors here all came from a human patient who received an intestinal transplant, so some T cells may come from the graft donor.

The CDR3 loop reads CASSLVVDYGYTF. DNA of the CDR3: TGTGCCAGCAGTTTAGTGGTGGACTATGGCTACACCTTC. This chain uses TRBV28 with TRBJ1-2; D ambiguous. The length of the CDR3 is 13 residues. Germline V gives CDR1 MDHEN, CDR2 SYDVKM. V was clipped by 2 bases and J by 3 bases, with 7 bases between them.

This chain joins TRBV5-6 and TRBJ1-2, with D hard to call. The germline V gene encodes CDR1 SGHDT and CDR2 YYEEEE. The CDR3 consists of 14 residues. Trimming removed 0 bases at V and 0 bases at J, with 6 bases between. CDR3 amino acids: CASSLVAANYGYTF. The CDR3 DNA sequence: TGTGCCAGCAGCTTGGTAGCAGCTAACTATGGCTACACCTTC. The variable domain in full, completed from reference TRBV5-6 and TRBJ1-2, reads DAGVTQSPTHLIKTRGQQVTLRCSPKSGHDTVSWYQQALGQGPQFIFQYYEEEERQRGNFPDRFSGHQFPNYSSELNVNALLLGDSALYLCASSLVAANYGYTFGSGTRLTVV.

The chain couples TRBV7-9 to TRBJ2-7, with 8 bases that match TRBD1. V was pared by 6 bases and J by 5 bases, with 3 bases of the junction left unmatched. Germline loops: CDR1 SEHNR, CDR2 FQNEAQ (reference sequence). This CDR3 comprises 12 residues. CDR3 in amino acids: CASSGQGHEQYF. CDR3 coding DNA: TGTGCCAGCAGTGGACAGGGTCACGAGCAGTACTTC.

This sequence joins TRBV12-1 and TRBJ2-7; the D call in the table, TRBD2, was not verified against the DNA. TRBV12-1 is a pseudogene. This CDR3 comprises 13 residues. The CDR3 spells CASSLTSSYEQYF. CDR3 nucleotides: TGTGCCAGCAGCCTAACTAGCTCCTACGAGCAGTACTTC.

The rearrangement links TRBV6-1 to TRBJ1-5; TRBD1 matches at 8 bases. Trimming took 8 bases from V and 7 from J; bases not matched to a gene: 13. The CDR3 is made up of 15 amino acids. In germline, CDR1 is MNHNS, CDR2 SASEGT. The CDR3 sequence: CASPTLTGVGQPQHF. CDR3 nucleotides: TGTGCCAGCCCGACTCTGACAGGGGTTGGGCAGCCCCAGCATTTT.